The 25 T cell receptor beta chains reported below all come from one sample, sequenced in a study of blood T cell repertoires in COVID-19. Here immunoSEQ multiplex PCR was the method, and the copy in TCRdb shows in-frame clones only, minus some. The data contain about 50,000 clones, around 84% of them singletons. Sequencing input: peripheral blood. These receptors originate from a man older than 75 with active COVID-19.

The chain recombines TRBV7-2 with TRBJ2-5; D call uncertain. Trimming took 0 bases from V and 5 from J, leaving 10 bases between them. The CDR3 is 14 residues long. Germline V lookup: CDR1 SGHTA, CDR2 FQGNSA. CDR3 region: CASSLASYSETQYF. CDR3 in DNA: TGTGCCAGCAGCTTAGCGAGCTACAGCGAGACCCAGTACTTC.

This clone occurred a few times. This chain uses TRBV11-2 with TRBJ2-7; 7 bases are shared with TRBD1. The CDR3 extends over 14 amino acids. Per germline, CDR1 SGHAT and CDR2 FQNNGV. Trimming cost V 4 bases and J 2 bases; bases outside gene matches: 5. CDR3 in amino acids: CASSSGQVTYEQYF. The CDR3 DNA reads TGTGCCAGCAGCTCCGGACAGGTAACCTACGAGCAGTACTTC.

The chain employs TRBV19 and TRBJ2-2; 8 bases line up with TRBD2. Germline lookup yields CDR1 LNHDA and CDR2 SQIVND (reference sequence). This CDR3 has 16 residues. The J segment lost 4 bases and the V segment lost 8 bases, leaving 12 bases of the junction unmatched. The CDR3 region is CASGNGRAGGTGELFF. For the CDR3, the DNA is TGTGCCAGTGGGAACGGGAGGGCCGGTGGCACCGGGGAGCTGTTTTTT.

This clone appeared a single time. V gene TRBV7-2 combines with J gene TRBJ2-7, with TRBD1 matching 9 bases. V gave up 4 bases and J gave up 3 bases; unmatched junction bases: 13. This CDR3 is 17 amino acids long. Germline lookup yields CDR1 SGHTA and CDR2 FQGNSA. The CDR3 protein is CASSSGQGSPNYYEQYF. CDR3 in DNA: TGTGCCAGCAGCTCCGGACAGGGGAGTCCCAACTACTACGAGCAGTACTTC. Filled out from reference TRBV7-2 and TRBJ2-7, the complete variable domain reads GAGVSQSPSNKVTEKGKDVELRCDPISGHTALYWYRQSLGQGLEFLIYFQGNSAPDKSGLPSDRFSAERTGGSVSTLTIQRTQQEDSAVYLCASSSGQGSPNYYEQYFGPGTRLTVT.

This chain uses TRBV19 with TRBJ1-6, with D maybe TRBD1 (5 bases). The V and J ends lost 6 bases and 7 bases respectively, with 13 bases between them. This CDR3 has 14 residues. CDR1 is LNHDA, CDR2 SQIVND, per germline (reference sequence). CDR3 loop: CASSQQEWNSPLHF. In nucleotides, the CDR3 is TGTGCCAGTAGCCAACAGGAATGGAATTCACCCCTCCACTTT.

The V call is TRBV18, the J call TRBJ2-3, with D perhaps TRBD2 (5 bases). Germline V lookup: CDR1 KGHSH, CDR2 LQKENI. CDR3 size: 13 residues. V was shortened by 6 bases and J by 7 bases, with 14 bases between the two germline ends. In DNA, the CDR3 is TGTGCCAGCTCCCAAACTAGTAGGAATACGCAGTATTTT. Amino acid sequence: CASSQTSRNTQYF.

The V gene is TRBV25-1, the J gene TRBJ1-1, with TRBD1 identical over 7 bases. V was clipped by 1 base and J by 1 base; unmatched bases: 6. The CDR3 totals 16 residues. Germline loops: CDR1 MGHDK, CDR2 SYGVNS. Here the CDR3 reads CASSESLPGGNTEAFF. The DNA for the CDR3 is TGTGCCAGCAGTGAATCCCTCCCAGGGGGGAACACTGAAGCTTTCTTT.

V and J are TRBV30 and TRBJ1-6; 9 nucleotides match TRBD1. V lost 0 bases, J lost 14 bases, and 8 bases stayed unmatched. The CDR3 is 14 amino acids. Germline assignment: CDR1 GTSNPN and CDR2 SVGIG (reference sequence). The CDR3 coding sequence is TGTGCCTGGAGTGTAGGACAGGGGCTTCAGACCCTCCACTTT. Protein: CAWSVGQGLQTLHF.

This CDR3 is CASSPQIGQGSTDTQYF. The CDR3 DNA sequence: TGTGCCAGCTCACCACAAATTGGACAGGGGAGCACAGATACGCAGTATTTT. The rearrangement links TRBV18 to TRBJ2-3; TRBD1 aligns across 9 bases. The germline V gene encodes CDR1 KGHSH and CDR2 LQKENI. The CDR3 runs to 17 residues. V shed 1 base and J 0 bases; nucleotides not matched to a gene: 5.

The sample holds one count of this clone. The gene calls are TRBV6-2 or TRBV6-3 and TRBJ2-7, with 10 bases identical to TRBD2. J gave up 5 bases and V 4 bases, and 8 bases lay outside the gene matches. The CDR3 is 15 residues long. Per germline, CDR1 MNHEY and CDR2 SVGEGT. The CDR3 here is CASSSNGLAAHEQYF. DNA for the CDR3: TGTGCCAGCAGTTCTAACGGACTAGCGGCCCACGAGCAGTACTTC.

CDR3 DNA: TGTGCCAGCAGTCACGAGGGACAGGGAGGCAAAAAACTGTTTTTT. Its protein is CASSHEGQGGKKLFF. This sequence joins TRBV3-1 (or the pseudogene TRBV3-2) and TRBJ1-4; TRBD1 matches at 9 bases. Germline V gene sequence: CDR1 LGHDT, CDR2 YNNKEL (reference sequence). The CDR3 is made up of 15 amino acids. The V gene end was trimmed by 6 bases and the J gene end by 9 bases; junction bases not matched to a gene: 11.

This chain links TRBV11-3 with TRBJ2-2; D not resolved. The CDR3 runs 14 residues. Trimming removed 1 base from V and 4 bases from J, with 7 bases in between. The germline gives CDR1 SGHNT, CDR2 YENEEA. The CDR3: CASSLGPITGELFF. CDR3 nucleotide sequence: TGTGCCAGCAGCTTAGGTCCTATCACCGGGGAGCTGTTTTTT.

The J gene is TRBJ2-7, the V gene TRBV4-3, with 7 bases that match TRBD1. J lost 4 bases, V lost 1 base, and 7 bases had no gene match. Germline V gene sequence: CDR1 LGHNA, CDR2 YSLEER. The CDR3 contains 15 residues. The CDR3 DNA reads TGCGCCAGCAGCCAAGTTTGGACAGGATCTTACGAGCAGTACTTC. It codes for CASSQVWTGSYEQYF.

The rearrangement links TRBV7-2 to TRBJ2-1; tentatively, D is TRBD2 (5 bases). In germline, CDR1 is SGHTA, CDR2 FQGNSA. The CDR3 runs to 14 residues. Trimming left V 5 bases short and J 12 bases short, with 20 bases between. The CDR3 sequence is CASSVRTTTMRQFF. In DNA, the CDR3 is TGTGCCAGCAGCGTCCGTACGACTACAATGAGGCAGTTCTTC.

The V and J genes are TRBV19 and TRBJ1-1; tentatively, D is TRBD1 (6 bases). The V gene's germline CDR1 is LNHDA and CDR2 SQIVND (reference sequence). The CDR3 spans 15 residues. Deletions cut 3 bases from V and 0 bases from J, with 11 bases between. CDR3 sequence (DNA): TGTGCCAGTAGTATGGACCAGGGGATGAACACTGAAGCTTTCTTT. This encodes CASSMDQGMNTEAFF. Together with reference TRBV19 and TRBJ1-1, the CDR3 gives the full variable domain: DGGITQSPKYLFRKEGQNVTLSCEQNLNHDAMYWYRQDPGQGLRLIYYSQIVNDFQKGDIAEGYSVSREKKESFPLTVTSAQKNPTAFYLCASSMDQGMNTEAFFGQGTRLTVV.

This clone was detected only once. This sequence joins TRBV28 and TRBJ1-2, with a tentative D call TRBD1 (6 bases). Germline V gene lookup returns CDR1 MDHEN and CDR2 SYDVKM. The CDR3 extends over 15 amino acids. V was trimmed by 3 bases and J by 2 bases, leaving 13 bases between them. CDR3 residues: CASSLSGGRNYGYTF. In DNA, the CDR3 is TGTGCCAGCAGTTTGTCGGGGGGCAGAAACTATGGCTACACCTTC.

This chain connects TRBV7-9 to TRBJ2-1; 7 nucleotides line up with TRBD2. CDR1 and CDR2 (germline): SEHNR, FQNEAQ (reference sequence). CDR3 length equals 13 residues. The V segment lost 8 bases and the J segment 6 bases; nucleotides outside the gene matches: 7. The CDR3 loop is CASGREVVNEQFF. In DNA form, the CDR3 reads TGTGCCAGCGGGAGGGAGGTCGTCAATGAGCAGTTCTTC.

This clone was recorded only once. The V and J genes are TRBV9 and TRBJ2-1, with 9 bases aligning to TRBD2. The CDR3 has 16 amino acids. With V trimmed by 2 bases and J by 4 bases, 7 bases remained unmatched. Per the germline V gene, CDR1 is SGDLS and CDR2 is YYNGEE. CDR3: CASSVLAGLKYNEQFF. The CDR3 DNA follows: TGTGCCAGCAGCGTTCTAGCGGGACTTAAATACAATGAGCAGTTCTTC.

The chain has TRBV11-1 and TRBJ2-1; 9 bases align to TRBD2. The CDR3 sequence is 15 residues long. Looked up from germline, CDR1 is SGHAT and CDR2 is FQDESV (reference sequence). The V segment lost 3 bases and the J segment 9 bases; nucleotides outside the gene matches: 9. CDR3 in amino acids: CASSFNTGLAAEQFF. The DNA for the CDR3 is TGTGCCAGCAGCTTTAACACGGGACTAGCAGCTGAGCAGTTCTTC.

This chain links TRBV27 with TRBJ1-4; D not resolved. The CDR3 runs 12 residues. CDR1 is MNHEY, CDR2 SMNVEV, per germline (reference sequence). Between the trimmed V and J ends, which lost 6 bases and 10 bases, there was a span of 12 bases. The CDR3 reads CASSPPSGKLFF. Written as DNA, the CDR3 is TGTGCCAGCAGCCCTCCCTCGGGAAAACTGTTTTTT.

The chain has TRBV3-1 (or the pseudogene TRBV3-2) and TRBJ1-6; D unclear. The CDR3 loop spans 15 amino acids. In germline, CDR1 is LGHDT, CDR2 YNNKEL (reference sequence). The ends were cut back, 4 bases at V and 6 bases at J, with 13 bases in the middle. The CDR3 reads CASSLGREGNSPLHF. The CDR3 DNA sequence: TGTGCCAGCAGCCTAGGACGTGAGGGTAATTCACCCCTCCACTTT.

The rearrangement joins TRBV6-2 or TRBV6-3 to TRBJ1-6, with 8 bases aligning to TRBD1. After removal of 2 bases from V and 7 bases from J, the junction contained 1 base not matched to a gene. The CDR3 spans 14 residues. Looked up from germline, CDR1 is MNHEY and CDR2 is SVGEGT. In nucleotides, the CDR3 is TGTGCCAGCAGTTACGGGACAGGAAATTCACCCCTCCACTTT. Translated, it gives CASSYGTGNSPLHF.

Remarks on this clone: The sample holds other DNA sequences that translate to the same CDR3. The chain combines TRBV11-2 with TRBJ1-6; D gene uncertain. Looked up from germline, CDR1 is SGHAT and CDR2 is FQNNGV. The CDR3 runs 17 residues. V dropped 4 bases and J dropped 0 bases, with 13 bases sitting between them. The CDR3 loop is CASSSPVPSSYNSPLHF. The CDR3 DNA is TGTGCCAGCAGCTCACCTGTTCCGAGCTCCTATAATTCACCCCTCCACTTT.

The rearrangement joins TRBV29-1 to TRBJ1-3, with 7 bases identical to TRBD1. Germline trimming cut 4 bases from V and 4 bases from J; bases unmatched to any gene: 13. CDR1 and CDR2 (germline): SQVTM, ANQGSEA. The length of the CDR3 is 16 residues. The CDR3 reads CSVVGDRDLRGNTIYF. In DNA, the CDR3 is TGCAGCGTTGTTGGGGACAGAGACTTGAGAGGAAACACCATATATTTT.

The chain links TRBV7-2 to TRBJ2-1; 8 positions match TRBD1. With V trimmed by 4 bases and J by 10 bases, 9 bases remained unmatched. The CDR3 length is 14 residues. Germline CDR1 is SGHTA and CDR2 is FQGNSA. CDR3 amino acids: CASSSKGTGTEQFF. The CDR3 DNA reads TGTGCCAGCAGCTCCAAAGGGACAGGCACAGAGCAGTTCTTC.